This TCR beta chain was retrieved from a study of OX40 agonist ivuxolimab in advanced cancers. Study information: Partial responses were achieved by three patients: one hepatocellular carcinoma, two cutaneous melanoma. Study observations and caveats: Clones of CD4+ and CD8+ blood T cells grew by week 6 at doses of 0.1 to 3.0 mg/kg. Expanded clones tended on average to be more numerous among CD8+ T cells than CD4+.

Some clones are missing from TCRdb's copy, which holds only in-frame ones; the method was immunoSEQ multiplex PCR. This table holds fewer than 75,000 clones, roughly 90% found once. Turning to this clone: Its antigen remains unknown.

The germline V and J ends were trimmed by 11 bases and 8 bases, with 18 bases remaining between them. Germline CDR1 and CDR2: MRHNA and SNTAGT. The CDR3 has 12 amino acids. This rearrangement joins TRBV6-4 to TRBJ1-2; no firm D call. The material sequenced was CD4+ or CD8+ T cells sorted from blood, taken in a trial of the OX40 agonist ivuxolimab. The receptor was isolated from an adult with an advanced solid tumor such as melanoma, head and neck, liver or kidney cancer. Here the CDR3 reads CAGPVGGRGYTF. The CDR3 DNA sequence: TGTGCCGGACCGGTGGGAGGGAGAGGCTACACCTTC.